Included here is one T cell receptor (beta chain) sequence, with context. Antigen specificity is unknown. This CDR3 comprises 13 residues. Germline CDR1 reads SGHNT; CDR2 reads YYREEE (reference sequence). The V end was cut by 4 bases, the J end by 1 base, with 8 bases between. The sample originates from a study of STAT5B mutations in CD4+ large granular lymphocyte leukemia. General observations from the study: Patient CD4-sorted repertoires stayed more clonal than healthy ones after leukemic-clone removal.

Clones were sequenced by immunoSEQ multiplex PCR, and TCRdb holds only the in-frame ones, with some missing. The sample has approximately 39,000 clones; over 75% are singletons. The TCR sequence derives from a human donor in good health. The rearrangement uses TRBV5-4 and TRBJ2-5; perhaps TRBD1 as D (6 bases). Sequencing was carried out using CD4+ T cells from blood buffy coats. In nucleotides, the CDR3 is TGTGCCAGCAGCCAGGACAGCCAAGAGACCCAGTACTTC. Translation: CASSQDSQETQYF.